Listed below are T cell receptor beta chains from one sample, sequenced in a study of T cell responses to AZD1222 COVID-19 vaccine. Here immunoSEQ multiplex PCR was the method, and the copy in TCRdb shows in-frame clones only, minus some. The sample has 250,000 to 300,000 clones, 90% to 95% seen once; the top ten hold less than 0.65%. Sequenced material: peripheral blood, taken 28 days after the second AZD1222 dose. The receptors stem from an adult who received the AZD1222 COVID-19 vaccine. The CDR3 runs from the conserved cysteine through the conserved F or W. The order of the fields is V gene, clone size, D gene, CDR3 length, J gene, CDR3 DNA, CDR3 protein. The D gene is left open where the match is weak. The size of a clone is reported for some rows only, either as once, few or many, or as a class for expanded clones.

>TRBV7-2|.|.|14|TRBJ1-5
TGTGCCAGCAGCTCCGGGTGGGGCAATCAGCCCCAGCATTTT
CASSSGWGNQPQHF
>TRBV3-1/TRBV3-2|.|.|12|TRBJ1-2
TGTGCCAGCAGCCTCGGACCGAGCGGCTACACCTTC
CASSLGPSGYTF
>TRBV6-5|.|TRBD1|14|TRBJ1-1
TGTGCCAGCAGTTTTGACAGGGGGTTCACTGAAGCTTTCTTT
CASSFDRGFTEAFF
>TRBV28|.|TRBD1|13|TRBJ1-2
TGTGCCATCACTGGGACAGCCCTCTATGGCTACACCTTC
CAITGTALYGYTF
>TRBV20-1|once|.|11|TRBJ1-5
TGCAGTGCTCGAGGGCAGGAGCCCCAGCATTTT
CSARGQEPQHF
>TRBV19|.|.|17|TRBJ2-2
TGTGCCAGTAGCCAGGGGAGGGGCGCGCCCTACTCCGGGGAGCTGTTTTTT
CASSQGRGAPYSGELFF
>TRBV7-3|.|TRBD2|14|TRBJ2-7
TGTGCCAGCAGCTTAGGCGGGAGGGCCCACGAGCAGTACTTC
CASSLGGRAHEQYF
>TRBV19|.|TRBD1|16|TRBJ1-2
TGTGCCAGTAGTATAGCTCGACCCGGGACAGACAATGGCTACACCTTC
CASSIARPGTDNGYTF
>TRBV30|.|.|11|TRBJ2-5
TGTGCCCCACCCGGGCAAGAGACCCAGTACTTC
CAPPGQETQYF
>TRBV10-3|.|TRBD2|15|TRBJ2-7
TGTGCCATCAGTGAGACGGCTAGCGGGAGGGGCGAGCAGTACTTC
CAISETASGRGEQYF
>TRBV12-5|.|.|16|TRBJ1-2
TGTGCTAGTGGTTTGGTACAAGGGAACCTTGACTATGGCTACACCTTC
CASGLVQGNLDYGYTF
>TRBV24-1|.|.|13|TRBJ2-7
TGTGCCACCTCCCGTTCAGGGCTGGGCGAGCAGTACTTC
CATSRSGLGEQYF
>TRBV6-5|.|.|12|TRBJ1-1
TGTGCCAGCAGCAGTGTGAACACTGAAGCTTTCTTT
CASSSVNTEAFF
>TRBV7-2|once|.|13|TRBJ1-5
TGTGCCAGCAGCTTGGGCCAAAATCAGCCCCAGCATTTT
CASSLGQNQPQHF
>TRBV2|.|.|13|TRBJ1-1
TGTGCCAGCAGACAGGGAGTGAACACTGAAGCTTTCTTT
CASRQGVNTEAFF
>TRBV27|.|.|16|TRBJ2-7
TGTGCCAGCAGTTGGGTCCCGCGGCCGTTTTCCTACGAGCAGTACTTC
CASSWVPRPFSYEQYF